What follows is one TCR beta chain and its context. The tumor samples were collected prior to definitive surgery or chemotherapy. This sample was taken from a study of high-grade serous ovarian cancer treatment subgroups. There are 18 residues in the CDR3. V gave up 0 bases and J gave up 10 bases; unmatched junction bases: 18. The germline CDR1 and CDR2 sequences are SGHKS and YYEKEE (reference sequence). Libraries were prepared by immunoSEQ multiplex PCR; TCRdb keeps only in-frame clonotypes and omits some of them. The table records roughly 1,600 clones, roughly 79% of them present only once. The chain couples TRBV5-5 to TRBJ2-1; 8 bases align to TRBD2. Source material: tumor tissue. The source of this sequence is a human donor with high-grade serous ovarian cancer. This CDR3 is CASSLVTGWREASLEQFF. In DNA form, the CDR3 reads TGTGCCAGCAGCTTGGTTACGGGTTGGCGGGAGGCCTCCCTCGAGCAGTTCTTC.